The T cell receptor beta chain described here comes from a study of OX40 agonist ivuxolimab in advanced cancers. The protocol was immunoSEQ multiplex PCR, while the TCRdb copy is restricted to in-frame clones and leaves out a portion. The sample lists under 80,000 clones, 88% occurring once. This CDR3 spans 15 amino acids. Trimming stripped 2 bases from V and 7 bases from J, with 15 bases between. CDR1 MNHEY and CDR2 SMNVEV come from the germline V gene (reference sequence). This TCR was sampled from an adult with an advanced solid tumor such as melanoma, head and neck, liver or kidney cancer. The sequenced sample was CD4+ or CD8+ T cells sorted from blood, obtained in a trial of the OX40 agonist ivuxolimab. The genes are TRBV27 and TRBJ2-1; D is unresolved. The CDR3 protein is CASSLTAAKENEQFF. CDR3 sequence (DNA): TGTGCCAGCAGTTTAACGGCGGCCAAAGAGAATGAGCAGTTCTTC.